This is a list of T cell receptor beta chains from one sample in a study of Ad26.COV2.S vaccination and SARS-CoV-2 variants. The protocol was immunoSEQ multiplex PCR, while the TCRdb copy is restricted to in-frame clones and leaves out a portion. This table has around 170,000 clones, around nine tenths appearing once. The sequencing here drew on peripheral blood, taken after recovery from COVID-19. The receptors come from a human donor who had recovered from COVID-19. Both conserved end residues are part of each CDR3. The D gene is left open where the match is weak. Rows may omit the clone size; those that give it use once, few, many or a size class.

clone size,J gene,D gene,V gene,CDR3 DNA,CDR3 protein
.,TRBJ2-3,.,TRBV11-3,TGTGCCAGCAGCAGTGCCGGCGGGACGGGAGATACGCAGTATTTT,CASSSAGGTGDTQYF
.,TRBJ2-5,TRBD2,TRBV5-6,TGTGCCAGCAGCGAGGGGACTAGCGCTCAAGAGACCCAGTACTTC,CASSEGTSAQETQYF
.,TRBJ1-5,.,TRBV19,TGTGCCAGTAGCCCCCTCAATCAGCCCCAGCATTTT,CASSPLNQPQHF
.,TRBJ1-4,.,TRBV30,TGTGCCTGGAGGGTGAAGACAGCCCGGAATGAAAAACTGTTTTTT,CAWRVKTARNEKLFF
.,TRBJ2-5,TRBD1,TRBV15,TGTGCCACCAGCCTCAACAGGGGGACCCAAGAGACCCAGTACTTC,CATSLNRGTQETQYF
.,TRBJ1-5,.,TRBV25-1,TGTGCCAGCAGTGAGACGGGCCTCGGGCAGCCCCAGCATTTT,CASSETGLGQPQHF
.,TRBJ1-3,.,TRBV25-1,TGTGCCAGCAGACCGGGAGCCGGAAACACCATATATTTT,CASRPGAGNTIYF
.,TRBJ2-4,TRBD2,TRBV6-5,TGTGCCAGCAGTTACTCGGGGGGGACGAAAAACATTCAGTACTTC,CASSYSGGTKNIQYF
.,TRBJ1-2,.,TRBV9,TGTGCCAGCAGCCCAAATAACAAAGGGGGAGGCTACACCTTC,CASSPNNKGGGYTF
.,TRBJ2-1,.,TRBV28,TGTGCCAGCAGCTGGGCCCGGGGGGCCGGGAATGAGCAGTTCTTC,CASSWARGAGNEQFF
.,TRBJ2-3,TRBD2,TRBV27,TGTGCCAGCAGTTCTCTGACTAGCGGGGGAACAGATACGCAGTATTTT,CASSSLTSGGTDTQYF
.,TRBJ1-1,.,TRBV3-1/TRBV3-2,TGTGCCAGCAGCCAAGATGGGAACAGTGAAGCTTTCTTT,CASSQDGNSEAFF
.,TRBJ2-7,TRBD2,TRBV7-8,TGTGCCAGCAGCTTGCCCCGAGCGGGGCGAGACTCCTACGAGCAGTACTTC,CASSLPRAGRDSYEQYF
.,TRBJ2-6,.,TRBV6-4,TGTGCCAGCAGTGACTCTTTCAGGGTCTCTGGGGCCAACGTCCTGACTTTC,CASSDSFRVSGANVLTF
.,TRBJ1-5,.,TRBV5-5,TGTGCCAGCAGCTTTAGGGGGACGGTCAATCAGCCCCAGCATTTT,CASSFRGTVNQPQHF
.,TRBJ1-1,.,TRBV25-1,TGTGCCAGCAGTGGGGGCAGGGTGAACACTGAAGCTTTCTTT,CASSGGRVNTEAFF
once,TRBJ2-5,.,TRBV24-1,TGTGCCACCAGTGATCCCCCCGGGGGCGGAGAGACCCAGTACTTC,CATSDPPGGGETQYF
.,TRBJ2-1,.,TRBV5-8,TGTGCCAGCAGCTGGGGGGGAGGGGGCAATGAGCAGTTCTTC,CASSWGGGGNEQFF
.,TRBJ2-7,.,TRBV21-1,TGTGCCAGCAGCCTCGGGAGGCCCTACGAGCAGTACTTC,CASSLGRPYEQYF
.,TRBJ2-3,.,TRBV29-1,TGCAGCCTCCAAGGAGCGGAACTTGGCGGCACAGATACGCAGTATTTT,CSLQGAELGGTDTQYF
.,TRBJ1-2,.,TRBV5-6,TGTGCCAGCAGCTTGTGGGACCGGGCGGGACACCGCCGCTATGGCTACACCTTC,CASSLWDRAGHRRYGYTF
once,TRBJ1-2,.,TRBV20-1,TGCAGTGCTAGGAGTTACCATGGCTACACCTTC,CSARSYHGYTF
once,TRBJ2-7,.,TRBV19,TGTGCCAGTTCCGGGACCCCCAGTTACGAGCAGTACTTC,CASSGTPSYEQYF
.,TRBJ2-2,.,TRBV7-3,TGTGCCAGCAGCACGTCAACGAACACCGGGGAGCTGTTTTTT,CASSTSTNTGELFF
.,TRBJ2-1,.,TRBV11-2,TGTGCCAGCAGCTCGAAGGGTAATCCCCCCTACAATGAGCAGTTCTTC,CASSSKGNPPYNEQFF
.,TRBJ2-2,TRBD2,TRBV5-1,TGCGCCAGCAGCTTGGAGCGGGGGAACACCGGGGAGCTGTTTTTT,CASSLERGNTGELFF
many,TRBJ2-2,.,TRBV29-1,TGCAGCGTTGTCCTCCCGGGTTCAACCGGGGAGCTGTTTTTT,CSVVLPGSTGELFF
few,TRBJ1-2,TRBD1,TRBV7-9,TGTGCCAGCAGCTCAGGACAGGCCGAGCTCTATGGCTACACCTTC,CASSSGQAELYGYTF
once,TRBJ1-4,.,TRBV5-4,TGTGCCAGCGCCGGACGGGATAATGAAAAACTGTTTTTT,CASAGRDNEKLFF
.,TRBJ2-1,TRBD1,TRBV25-1,TGTGCCAGCAGTGGCCGGGACAGAGGGCCCTTAGGGCAGTTCTTC,CASSGRDRGPLGQFF
few,TRBJ1-3,TRBD1,TRBV7-9,TGTGCCAGCAGCTTCGGACAGGGTGATGGAAACACCATATATTTT,CASSFGQGDGNTIYF
.,TRBJ1-3,.,TRBV9,TGTGCCAGCAGCGTTAAGACGGGAAACACCATATATTTT,CASSVKTGNTIYF
.,TRBJ2-7,.,TRBV7-9,TGTGCCAGCGCAGGGTGGTTTTTCTACGAGCAGTACTTC,CASAGWFFYEQYF
.,TRBJ2-7,.,TRBV27,TGTGCCAGCAGTCCCGTCCCCATCTACGAGCAGTACTTC,CASSPVPIYEQYF
.,TRBJ2-5,.,TRBV4-2,TGTGCCAGCAGCCAAGATACGGGGTCGGGGGAGACCCAGTACTTC,CASSQDTGSGETQYF
.,TRBJ1-4,.,TRBV9,TGTGCCAGCAGCGCACCAATACAGGGCAAAAATGAAAAACTGTTTTTT,CASSAPIQGKNEKLFF
.,TRBJ1-3,.,TRBV9,TGTGCCAGCAGCGAGAGGGGGACATTTGGAAACACCATATATTTT,CASSERGTFGNTIYF
.,TRBJ2-3,.,TRBV10-1,TGCGCCAGCAGTGAGCCCCTCACAGATACGCAGTATTTT,CASSEPLTDTQYF
.,TRBJ1-2,.,TRBV5-1,TGCGCCAGCAGCTTAGTCCCTCAGGGTTATGGCTACACCTTC,CASSLVPQGYGYTF
.,TRBJ2-3,TRBD2,TRBV19,TGTGCCAGTAGTATAGATCGCGGGAGAGATACGCAGTATTTT,CASSIDRGRDTQYF
.,TRBJ2-7,TRBD2,TRBV2,TGTGCCAGCAGTGGGGGTAGCGGGGGGTCAGGCTCCTACGAGCAGTACTTC,CASSGGSGGSGSYEQYF
.,TRBJ1-1,.,TRBV6-5,TGTGCCAGCAGACAGGGGAACACTGAAGCTTTCTTT,CASRQGNTEAFF
few,TRBJ1-4,TRBD1,TRBV2,TGTGCCAGCAGCTTAAGGGGGCCAACTAATGAAAAACTGTTTTTT,CASSLRGPTNEKLFF
.,TRBJ2-7,TRBD2,TRBV6-6,TGTGCCAGCAGTTACTCGGCGGGAGCGGGGTACGAGCAGTACTTC,CASSYSAGAGYEQYF
.,TRBJ1-5,.,TRBV14,TGTGCCAGCAGCCAAGGCATTGGGAGCGAGGACCCTTATAGCAATCAGCCCCAGCATTTT,CASSQGIGSEDPYSNQPQHF
.,TRBJ1-1,TRBD1,TRBV30,TGTGCCTGGAGGGGACAGGGAGGGAACACTGAAGCTTTCTTT,CAWRGQGGNTEAFF
.,TRBJ1-2,.,TRBV28,TGTGCCAGCAGTGACTCTTGGTTCTATGGCTACACCTTC,CASSDSWFYGYTF
.,TRBJ2-7,.,TRBV18,TGTGCCAGCTCACCACCTCTCGGTCGCTCCTACGAGCAGTACTTC,CASSPPLGRSYEQYF